This T cell receptor beta chain was obtained from a study of T-cell memory formation after mild COVID-19. About the study: TCR clusters were mostly donor specific.

Each CDR3 protein gets one entry after TCRdb re-called the 5' RACE reads with MiXCR. The profile shows about 47,000 distinct CDR3 sequences, less than 9.5% of them singletons. Study conclusions and caveats: Cross-reactive memory seemingly joined, as some responding clones were found in pre-infection memory. Those CD4+ clones that contracted were mainly in CM and EM (CD8+ ones in EMRA).

Concerning this clonotype: The antigen is unknown.

This CDR3 comprises 14 residues. Trimming removed 1 base at V and 7 bases at J, with 8 bases between. CDR1 and CDR2 from the germline V gene are MGHRA and YSYEKL. The rearrangement links TRBV4-1 to TRBJ1-6; D not resolved. The sequence came from an adult woman who had mild COVID-19 (a few samples of this study predate the infection). Cell type and time point are not known. Input material: PBMCs or a T cell subset sorted from them (not recorded which). CDR3 DNA sequence: TGCGCCAGCAGCCAAGTGATCACAAATTCACCCCTCCACTTT. Translation gives CASSQVITNSPLHF.